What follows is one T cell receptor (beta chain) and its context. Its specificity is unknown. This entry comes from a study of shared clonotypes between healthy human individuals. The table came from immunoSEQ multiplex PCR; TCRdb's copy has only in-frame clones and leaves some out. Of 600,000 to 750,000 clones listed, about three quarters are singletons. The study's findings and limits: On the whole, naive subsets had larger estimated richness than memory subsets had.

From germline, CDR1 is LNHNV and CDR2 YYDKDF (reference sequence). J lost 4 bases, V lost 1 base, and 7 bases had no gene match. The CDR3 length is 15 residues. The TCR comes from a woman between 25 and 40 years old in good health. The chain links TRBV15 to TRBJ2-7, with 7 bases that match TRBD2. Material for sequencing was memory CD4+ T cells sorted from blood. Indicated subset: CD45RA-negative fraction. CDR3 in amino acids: CATSRVVSGYYEQYF. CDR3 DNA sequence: TGTGCCACCAGCAGAGTGGTTAGCGGGTATTACGAGCAGTACTTC.